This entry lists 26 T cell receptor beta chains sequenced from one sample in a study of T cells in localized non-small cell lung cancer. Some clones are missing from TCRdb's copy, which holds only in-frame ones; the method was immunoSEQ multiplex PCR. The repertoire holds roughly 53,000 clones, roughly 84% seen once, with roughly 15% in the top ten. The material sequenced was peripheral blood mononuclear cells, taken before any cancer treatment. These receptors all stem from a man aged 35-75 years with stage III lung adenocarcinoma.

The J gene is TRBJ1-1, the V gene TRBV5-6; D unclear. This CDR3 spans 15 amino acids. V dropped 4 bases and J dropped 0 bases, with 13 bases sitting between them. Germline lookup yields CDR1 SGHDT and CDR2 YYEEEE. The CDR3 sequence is CASSPGGWLNTEAFF. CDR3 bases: TGTGCCAGCAGCCCTGGAGGGTGGTTGAACACTGAAGCTTTCTTT.

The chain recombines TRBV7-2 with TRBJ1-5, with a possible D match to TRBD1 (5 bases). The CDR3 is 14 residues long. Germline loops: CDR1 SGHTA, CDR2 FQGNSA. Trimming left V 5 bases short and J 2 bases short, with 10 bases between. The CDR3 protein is CASSREQGNQPQHF. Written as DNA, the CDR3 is TGTGCCAGCAGCCGTGAACAGGGCAATCAGCCCCAGCATTTT.

CDR3 coding DNA: TGCGCCAGCAGCCTATCTTACAGGGTAGGTACTGAAGCTTTCTTT. This sequence encodes CASSLSYRVGTEAFF. The V and J genes are TRBV4-3 and TRBJ1-1; a possible D gene is TRBD1 (6 bases). Trimming cost V 4 bases and J 5 bases, with 17 bases left between them. Germline assignment: CDR1 LGHNA and CDR2 YSLEER. The CDR3 has 15 amino acids.

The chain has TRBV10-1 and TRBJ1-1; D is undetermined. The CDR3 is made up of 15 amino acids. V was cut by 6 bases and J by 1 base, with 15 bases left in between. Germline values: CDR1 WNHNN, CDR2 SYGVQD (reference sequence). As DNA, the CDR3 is TGCGCCAGCAGGCCCCGGACTTCCCAGAACACTGAAGCTTTCTTT. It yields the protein CASRPRTSQNTEAFF.

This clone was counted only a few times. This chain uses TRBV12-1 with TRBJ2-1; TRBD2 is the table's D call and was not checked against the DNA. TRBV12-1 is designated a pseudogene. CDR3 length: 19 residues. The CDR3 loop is CASSPKYGRPESGYNEQFF. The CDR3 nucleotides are TGTGCCAGCAGCCCGAAATATGGCCGGCCGGAGTCTGGCTACAATGAGCAGTTCTTC.

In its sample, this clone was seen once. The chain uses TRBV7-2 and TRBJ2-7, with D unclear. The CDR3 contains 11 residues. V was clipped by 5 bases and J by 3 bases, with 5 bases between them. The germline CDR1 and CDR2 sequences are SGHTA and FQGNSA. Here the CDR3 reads CASSASYEQYF. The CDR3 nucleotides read TGTGCCAGCAGCGCGAGCTACGAGCAGTACTTC.

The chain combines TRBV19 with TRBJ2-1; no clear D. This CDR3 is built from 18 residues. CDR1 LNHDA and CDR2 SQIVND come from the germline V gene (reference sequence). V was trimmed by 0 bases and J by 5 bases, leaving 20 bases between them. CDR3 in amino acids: CASSIDGVGAAANNEQFF. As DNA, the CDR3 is TGTGCCAGTAGTATAGATGGGGTGGGTGCGGCGGCTAACAATGAGCAGTTCTTC.

The CDR3 sequence is CASSLTENTEAFF. CDR3 nucleotides: TGTGCCAGCAGTTTGACCGAGAACACTGAAGCTTTCTTT. J is TRBJ1-1 and V is TRBV6-1; D gene ambiguous. Trimming stripped 5 bases from V and 1 base from J, with 8 bases between. CDR1 and CDR2 (germline): MNHNS, SASEGT. The CDR3 runs to 13 residues.

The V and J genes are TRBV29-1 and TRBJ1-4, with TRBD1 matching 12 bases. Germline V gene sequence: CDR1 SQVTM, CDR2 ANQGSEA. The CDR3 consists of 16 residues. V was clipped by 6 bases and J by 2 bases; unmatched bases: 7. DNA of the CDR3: TGCAGCGTCTACATGGGACAGGGGGCTACTAATGAAAAACTGTTTTTT. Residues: CSVYMGQGATNEKLFF.

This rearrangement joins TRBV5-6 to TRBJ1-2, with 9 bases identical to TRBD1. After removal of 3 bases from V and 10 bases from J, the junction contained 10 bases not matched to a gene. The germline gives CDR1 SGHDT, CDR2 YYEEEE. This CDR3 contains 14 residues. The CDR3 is CASSSWTGARFYTF. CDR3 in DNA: TGTGCCAGCAGCTCATGGACAGGGGCCCGTTTCTACACCTTC.

The chain's CDR3 is CASSYALLTDTQYF. The CDR3 nucleotides read TGTGCCAGCAGTTACGCGCTCCTCACAGATACGCAGTATTTT. The chain links TRBV6-5 to TRBJ2-3; the D is unclear. The germline CDR1 and CDR2 sequences are MNHEY and SVGAGI. V was shortened by 2 bases and J by 2 bases, with 8 bases between the two germline ends. The CDR3 sequence is 14 residues long.

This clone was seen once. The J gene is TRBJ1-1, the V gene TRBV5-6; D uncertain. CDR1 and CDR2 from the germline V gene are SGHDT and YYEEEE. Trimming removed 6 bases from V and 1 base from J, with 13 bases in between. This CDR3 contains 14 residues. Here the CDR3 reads CASTGLGGNTEAFF. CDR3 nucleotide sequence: TGTGCCAGCACCGGGCTCGGCGGGAACACTGAAGCTTTCTTT.

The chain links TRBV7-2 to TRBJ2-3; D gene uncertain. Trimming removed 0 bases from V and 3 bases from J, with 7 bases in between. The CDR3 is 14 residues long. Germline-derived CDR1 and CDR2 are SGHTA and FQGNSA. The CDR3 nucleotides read TGTGCCAGCAGCTTAGCAATAGGGACAGATACGCAGTATTTT. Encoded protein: CASSLAIGTDTQYF.

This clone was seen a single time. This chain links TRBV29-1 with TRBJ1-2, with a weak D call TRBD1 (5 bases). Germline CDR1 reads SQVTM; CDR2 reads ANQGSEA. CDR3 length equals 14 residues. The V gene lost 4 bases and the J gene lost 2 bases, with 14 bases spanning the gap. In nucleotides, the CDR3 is TGCAGCGTTGGGGGCAGCCCGGGAAACTATGGCTACACCTTC. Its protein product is CSVGGSPGNYGYTF.

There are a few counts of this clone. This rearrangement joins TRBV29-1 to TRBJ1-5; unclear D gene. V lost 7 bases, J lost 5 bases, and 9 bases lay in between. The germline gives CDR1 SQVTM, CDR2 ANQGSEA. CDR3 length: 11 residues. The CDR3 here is CSAPSHQPQHF. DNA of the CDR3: TGCAGCGCCCCCAGTCATCAGCCCCAGCATTTT.

The CDR3 spells CASSPQTSQFF. The CDR3 DNA is TGTGCCAGCAGCCCCCAGACTAGTCAGTTCTTC. The V call is TRBV7-9, the J call TRBJ2-1; a weak D match, TRBD2 (6 bases). Trimming took 5 bases from V and 13 from J, leaving 12 bases between them. Germline V gene data show CDR1 as SEHNR and CDR2 as FQNEAQ (reference sequence). The CDR3 extends over 11 amino acids.

CDR3 region: CASSSDRRASYEQYF. The DNA for the CDR3 is TGTGCCAGTAGTTCCGATAGACGGGCCTCCTACGAGCAGTACTTC. The chain employs TRBV19 and TRBJ2-7; D gene unclear. CDR3 length equals 15 residues. Germline CDR1 LNHDA, CDR2 SQIVND (reference sequence). V lost 5 bases and J lost 0, with 14 bases in between.

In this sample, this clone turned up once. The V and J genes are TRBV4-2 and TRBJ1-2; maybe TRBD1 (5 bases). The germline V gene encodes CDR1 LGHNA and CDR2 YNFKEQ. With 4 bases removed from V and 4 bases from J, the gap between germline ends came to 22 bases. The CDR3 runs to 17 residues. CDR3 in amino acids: CASSPEAAGEGIYGYTF. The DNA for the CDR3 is TGTGCCAGCAGCCCCGAGGCGGCAGGCGAGGGGATCTATGGCTACACCTTC.

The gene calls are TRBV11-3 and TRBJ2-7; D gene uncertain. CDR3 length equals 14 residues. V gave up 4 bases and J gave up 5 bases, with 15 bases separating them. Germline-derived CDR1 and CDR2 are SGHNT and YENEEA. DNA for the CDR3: TGTGCCAGCAGCTCCTCGGGCCAGTGGAACGAGCAGTACTTC. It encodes CASSSSGQWNEQYF.

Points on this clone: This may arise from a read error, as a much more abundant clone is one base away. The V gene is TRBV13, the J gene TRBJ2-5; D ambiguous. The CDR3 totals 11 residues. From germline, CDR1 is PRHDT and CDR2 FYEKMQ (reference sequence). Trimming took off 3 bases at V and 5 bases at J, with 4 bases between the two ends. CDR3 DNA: TGTGCCAGCAGCTTGTCCGAGACCCAGTACTTC. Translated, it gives CASSLSETQYF.

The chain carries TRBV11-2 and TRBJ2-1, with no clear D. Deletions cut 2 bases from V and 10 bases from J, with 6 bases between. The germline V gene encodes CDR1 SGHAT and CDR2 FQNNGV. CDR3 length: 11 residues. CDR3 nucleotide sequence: TGTGCCAGCAGCTTATGGTCGGAGCAGTTCTTC. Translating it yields CASSLWSEQFF.

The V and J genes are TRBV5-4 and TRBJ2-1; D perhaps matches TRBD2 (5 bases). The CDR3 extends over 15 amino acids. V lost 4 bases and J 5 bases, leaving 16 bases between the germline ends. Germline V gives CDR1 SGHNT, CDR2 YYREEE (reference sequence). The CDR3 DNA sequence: TGTGCCAGCAGCCTCGATCCGGGAATAAACAATGAGCAGTTCTTC. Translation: CASSLDPGINNEQFF.

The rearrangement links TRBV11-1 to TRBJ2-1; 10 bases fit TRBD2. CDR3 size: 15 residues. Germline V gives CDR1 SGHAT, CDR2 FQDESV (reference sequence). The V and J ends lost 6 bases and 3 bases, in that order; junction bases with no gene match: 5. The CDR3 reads CASSFGLAVYNEQFF. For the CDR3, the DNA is TGTGCCAGCAGTTTCGGACTAGCGGTCTACAATGAGCAGTTCTTC.

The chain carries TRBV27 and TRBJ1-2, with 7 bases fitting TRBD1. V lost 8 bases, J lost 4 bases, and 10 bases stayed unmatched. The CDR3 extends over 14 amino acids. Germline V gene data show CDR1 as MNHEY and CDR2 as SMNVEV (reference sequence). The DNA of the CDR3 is TGTGCCAGCGGCATTCAGGGGGACGGCTATGGCTACACCTTC. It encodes CASGIQGDGYGYTF.

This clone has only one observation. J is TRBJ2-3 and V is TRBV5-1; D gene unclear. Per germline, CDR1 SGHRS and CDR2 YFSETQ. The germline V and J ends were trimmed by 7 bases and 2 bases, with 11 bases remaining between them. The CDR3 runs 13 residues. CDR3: CASHVSVTDTQYF. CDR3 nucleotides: TGCGCCAGCCATGTATCAGTCACAGATACGCAGTATTTT.

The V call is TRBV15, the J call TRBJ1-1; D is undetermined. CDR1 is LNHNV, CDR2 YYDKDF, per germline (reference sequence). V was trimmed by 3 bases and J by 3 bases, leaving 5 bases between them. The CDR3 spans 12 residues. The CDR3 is CATSSRDTEAFF. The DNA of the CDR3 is TGTGCCACCAGCAGCCGGGACACTGAAGCTTTCTTT.